Following are 24 T cell receptor beta chains from one sample sequenced in a study of blood T cell repertoires in COVID-19. Sequenced by immunoSEQ multiplex PCR; TCRdb stores in-frame clones only, minus some. The sample holds over 150,000 clones, about 80% seen once. The specimen sequenced was PBMCs or T cells enriched from blood (not recorded which). The receptors were gathered from a man in his forties or fifties who had recovered from COVID-19.

This chain connects TRBV28 to TRBJ1-2; TRBD1 matches 8 bases. With 7 bases clipped from V and 4 bases from J, the junction kept 11 bases outside the gene matches. Germline assignment: CDR1 MDHEN and CDR2 SYDVKM. The CDR3 covers 15 residues. Here the CDR3 DNA reads TGTGCCAGCAAAGGCCCAGGACAGGGCCCCTATGGCTACACCTTC. Translated, it gives CASKGPGQGPYGYTF.

This chain uses TRBV5-5 with TRBJ2-1; 8 positions agree with TRBD2. Trimming took 0 bases from V and 3 from J; bases not matched to a gene: 11. The CDR3 totals 18 residues. The germline gives CDR1 SGHKS, CDR2 YYEKEE (reference sequence). The CDR3 DNA reads as TGTGCCAGCAGCTTGGACGATTGGACGGGGGGGCGCTACAATGAGCAGTTCTTC. It translates to CASSLDDWTGGRYNEQFF.

The chain couples TRBV11-2 to TRBJ1-2, with a tentative D call TRBD1 (5 bases). V lost 7 bases and J 2 bases, leaving 11 bases between the germline ends. The CDR3 extends over 13 amino acids. CDR1 and CDR2 (germline): SGHAT, FQNNGV. The chain's CDR3 is CASTSTENYGYTF. In nucleotides, the CDR3 is TGTGCCAGCACCTCGACAGAAAACTATGGCTACACCTTC.

The rearrangement uses TRBV19 and TRBJ2-5; possible D gene TRBD2, 7 bases. This CDR3 has 14 amino acids. The V end lost 9 bases, the J end lost 2 bases, and 16 bases lay between the germline ends. CDR1 is LNHDA, CDR2 SQIVND, per germline (reference sequence). The CDR3 protein is CASAQGGGQETQYF. In DNA, the CDR3 is TGTGCCAGCGCCCAGGGAGGGGGACAAGAGACCCAGTACTTC. The whole variable domain, remainder taken from reference TRBV19 and TRBJ2-5, is DGGITQSPKYLFRKEGQNVTLSCEQNLNHDAMYWYRQDPGQGLRLIYYSQIVNDFQKGDIAEGYSVSREKKESFPLTVTSAQKNPTAFYLCASAQGGGQETQYFGPGTRLLVL.

The rearrangement links TRBV5-8 to TRBJ1-1; 7 positions match TRBD1. V shed 4 bases, J shed 0 bases, and the junction held 6 bases outside the gene matches. Germline V gene sequence: CDR1 SGHTS, CDR2 YDEGEE. CDR3 length equals 15 residues. Here the CDR3 DNA reads TGTGCCAGCAGCAGGGGACAGCACATGAACACTGAAGCTTTCTTT. Residues: CASSRGQHMNTEAFF. Drawing the rest from reference TRBV5-8 and TRBJ1-1, the complete variable domain is EAGVTQSPTHLIKTRGQQATLRCSPISGHTSVYWYQQALGLGLQFLLWYDEGEERNRGNFPPRFSGRQFPNYSSELNVNALELEDSALYLCASSRGQHMNTEAFFGQGTRLTVV.

The rearrangement uses TRBV28 and TRBJ2-3; 13 bases map to TRBD2. This CDR3 is 18 amino acids long. V trimming: 6 bases; J trimming: 0 bases; junction bases outside the gene matches: 9. CDR1 MDHEN and CDR2 SYDVKM come from the germline V gene. CDR3 DNA: TGTGCCAGCAGCTTGACTAGCGGGGGGCTGGGTAGCACAGATACGCAGTATTTT. Translation gives CASSLTSGGLGSTDTQYF. The whole variable domain, remainder taken from reference TRBV28 and TRBJ2-3, is DVKVTQSSRYLVKRTGEKVFLECVQDMDHENMFWYRQDPGLGLRLIYFSYDVKMKEKGDIPEGYSVSREKKERFSLILESASTNQTSMYLCASSLTSGGLGSTDTQYFGPGTRLTVL.

The V call is TRBV5-4, the J call TRBJ2-6; D perhaps matches TRBD1 (5 bases). Per the germline V gene, CDR1 is SGHNT and CDR2 is YYREEE (reference sequence). The CDR3 totals 17 residues. Trimming took off 2 bases at V and 7 bases at J, with 19 bases between the two ends. CDR3 DNA: TGTGCCAGCAGCTTTGGACATCCTCAACTGCGTGCCAACGTCCTGACTTTC. This translates into CASSFGHPQLRANVLTF.

The V and J genes are TRBV7-8 and TRBJ2-7, with a possible D match to TRBD1 (5 bases). Germline V gene sequence: CDR1 SGHVS, CDR2 FQNEAQ. This CDR3 region has 15 residues. Trimming took off 1 base at V and 3 bases at J, with 13 bases between the two ends. CDR3 sequence reads: CASSLVAGYLYEQYF. CDR3 bases: TGTGCCAGCAGCTTAGTAGCAGGGTACCTCTACGAGCAGTACTTC.

This chain joins TRBV19 and TRBJ2-1; 7 nucleotides agree with TRBD2. V gave up 5 bases and J gave up 1 base; unmatched junction bases: 8. CDR3 size: 16 residues. The germline CDR1 and CDR2 sequences are LNHDA and SQIVND (reference sequence). The CDR3 sequence is CASSPHWTRSYNEQFF. The CDR3 DNA is TGTGCCAGTAGTCCCCATTGGACTAGGTCCTACAATGAGCAGTTCTTC.

The chain is built from TRBV7-9 and TRBJ1-3, with no clear D. V dropped 0 bases and J dropped 2 bases, with 11 bases sitting between them. The CDR3 has 16 residues. CDR1 is SEHNR, CDR2 FQNEAQ, per germline (reference sequence). CDR3 nucleotide sequence: TGTGCCAGCAGCTTAGCGTCGAGCGGTCCTGGAAACACCATATATTTT. This gives the protein CASSLASSGPGNTIYF. Full variable domain (rest looked up from reference TRBV7-9 and TRBJ1-3): DTGVSQNPRHKITKRGQNVTFRCDPISEHNRLYWYRQTLGQGPEFLTYFQNEAQLEKSRLLSDRFSAERPKGSFSTLEIQRTEQGDSAMYLCASSLASSGPGNTIYFGEGSWLTVV.

V gene TRBV5-1 combines with J gene TRBJ2-2; possibly TRBD2 for D (6 bases). This CDR3 region has 16 residues. The germline gives CDR1 SGHRS, CDR2 YFSETQ. V lost 8 bases and J lost 5, with 22 bases in between. The CDR3 nucleotides are TGCGCCAGTACCCCCAACGGGCAGGGAGGTACCGGGGAGCTGTTTTTT. It specifies CASTPNGQGGTGELFF.

The chain links TRBV2 to TRBJ1-3; D possibly corresponds to TRBD1 (5 bases). CDR1 is SNHLY, CDR2 FYNNEI, per germline. V was clipped by 6 bases and J by 1 base, with 16 bases between them. This CDR3 has 16 amino acids. The CDR3 DNA follows: TGTGCCAGCAGCCGGACACCAGGGTTTTCTGGAAACACCATATATTTT. It translates to CASSRTPGFSGNTIYF.

The chain couples TRBV14 to TRBJ2-2; D may be TRBD1 (6 bases). Per the germline V gene, CDR1 is SGHDN and CDR2 is FVKESK. The length of the CDR3 is 15 residues. The V and J ends lost 7 bases and 7 bases respectively, with 19 bases between them. CDR3 coding DNA: TGTGCCAGCACCCTTACAGGGAGTCGGATCGGGGAGCTGTTTTTT. It specifies CASTLTGSRIGELFF.

V is TRBV18 and J is TRBJ1-2, with 11 nucleotides matching TRBD1. The CDR3 consists of 15 residues. Germline V lookup: CDR1 KGHSH, CDR2 LQKENI. V lost 3 bases to trimming and J lost 3 bases; unmatched junction nucleotides: 3. This CDR3 is CASSPGTGGYYGYTF. In nucleotides, the CDR3 is TGTGCCAGCTCACCCGGGACAGGGGGGTACTATGGCTACACCTTC.

CDR3 amino acids: CASSQYRGEQETQYF. The CDR3 DNA is TGCGCCAGCAGCCAATACAGGGGGGAGCAAGAGACCCAGTACTTC. V and J are TRBV4-1 and TRBJ2-5, with 8 bases matching TRBD1. V trimming: 2 bases; J trimming: 2 bases; junction bases outside the gene matches: 4. CDR3 size: 15 residues. Looked up from germline, CDR1 is MGHRA and CDR2 is YSYEKL.

The chain carries TRBV5-1 and TRBJ2-3; 8 bases agree with TRBD1. The V gene's germline CDR1 is SGHRS and CDR2 YFSETQ. The junction had 10 bases not matched to a gene; V was cut back by 5 bases and J by 8 bases. The CDR3 sequence is 14 residues long. CDR3 region: CASSSDRGRGTQYF. CDR3 nucleotides: TGCGCCAGCAGTTCTGACAGGGGCAGGGGTACGCAGTATTTT.

V gene TRBV28 combines with J gene TRBJ1-2; TRBD1 might be the D (5 bases). Trimming shortened V by 1 base and J by 4 bases, and 16 bases separated the two germline ends. The germline V gene encodes CDR1 MDHEN and CDR2 SYDVKM. The CDR3 runs 16 residues. CDR3 sequence: CASSLSRRDLFYGYTF. The CDR3, as DNA: TGTGCCAGCAGTTTATCCCGCAGGGATCTTTTCTATGGCTACACCTTC.

The V gene is TRBV2, the J gene TRBJ1-1, with D maybe TRBD1 (5 bases). The germline V gene has CDR1 SNHLY and CDR2 FYNNEI. The CDR3 loop spans 13 amino acids. V was clipped by 8 bases and J by 5 bases, with 15 bases between them. The CDR3 region has the DNA TGTGCCAGCGGAACAGGCAGGGTAACTGAAGCTTTCTTT. Protein: CASGTGRVTEAFF.

CDR3 in DNA: TGTGCCAGCAGCCCAGGAGGTGCAGGACGTCGGAGTTACGAGCAGTACTTC. Protein sequence: CASSPGGAGRRSYEQYF. V is TRBV28 and J is TRBJ2-7, with D perhaps matching TRBD2 (5 bases). The V gene's germline CDR1 is MDHEN and CDR2 SYDVKM. The ends were cut back, 6 bases at V and 4 bases at J, with 25 bases in the middle. CDR3 length: 17 residues.

The chain has TRBV3-1 (or the pseudogene TRBV3-2) and TRBJ1-2, with TRBD1 matching over 7 bases. The CDR3 covers 18 residues. Trimming removed 1 base from V and 4 bases from J; junction bases left unmatched: 15. In germline, CDR1 is LGHDT, CDR2 YNNKEL (reference sequence). The CDR3 bases are TGTGCCAGCAGCCAAGGCTTCGGTTCGACAGGGCATTCCTATGGCTACACCTTC. This sequence encodes CASSQGFGSTGHSYGYTF.

This clone has just one count. The rearrangement joins TRBV27 to TRBJ1-2, with TRBD1 matching 8 bases. This CDR3 has 15 amino acids. Germline V gene data show CDR1 as MNHEY and CDR2 as SMNVEV (reference sequence). V was clipped by 5 bases and J by 4 bases; unmatched bases: 9. The CDR3 sequence is CASSPTPTGVYGYTF. The CDR3, as DNA: TGTGCCAGCAGTCCCACACCGACAGGGGTCTATGGCTACACCTTC.

The rearrangement joins TRBV28 to TRBJ1-1; no clear D. Trimming removed 2 bases at V and 10 bases at J, with 14 bases between. This CDR3 spans 13 amino acids. CDR1 and CDR2 from the germline V gene are MDHEN and SYDVKM. Written as DNA, the CDR3 is TGTGCCAGCAGTTTAAATCTTTACACCCGAGCTTTCTTT. As protein: CASSLNLYTRAFF.

The chain is built from TRBV11-2 and TRBJ1-1, with D hard to call. Germline V gives CDR1 SGHAT, CDR2 FQNNGV. V lost 0 bases and J lost 5, with 13 bases in between. CDR3 size: 15 residues. This CDR3 is CASSLDWGGRTEAFF. CDR3 DNA: TGTGCCAGCAGCTTAGATTGGGGAGGACGGACTGAAGCTTTCTTT.

The gene calls are TRBV18 and TRBJ2-7; 8 bases are a match to TRBD1. J lost 3 bases, V lost 4 bases, and 8 bases had no gene match. The CDR3 contains 15 residues. CDR1 is KGHSH and CDR2 is LQKENI in the germline V gene. The CDR3 loop reads CASSLLRDRFYEQYF. Here the CDR3 DNA reads TGTGCCAGCTCACTACTCCGGGACAGGTTCTACGAGCAGTACTTC. The full variable domain, in which reference TRBV18 and TRBJ2-7 provide the parts outside the CDR3, is NAGVMQNPRHLVRRRGQEARLRCSPMKGHSHVYWYRQLPEEGLKFMVYLQKENIIDESGMPKERFSAEFPKEGPSILRIQQVVRGDSAAYFCASSLLRDRFYEQYFGPGTRLTVT.